One T cell receptor beta chain is described in this entry. This entry is derived from a study of blood T cells in healthy people across ages. It was with a sample-barcoded 5' primer and a J-beta primer mix that a second PCR of roughly 6 to 12 cycles was run. Using its own MiXCR run on the 5' RACE reads, TCRdb lists one record per CDR3 protein. The repertoire includes 800,000 or so distinct CDR3 sequences, 25% of them detected once, and approximately 4% sits in the top ten. In addition, the sample was reused for a study of T cells of mothers and their children.

The source is a boy younger than 18 in good health. Sequencing was performed on blood.

The CDR3 region is CASSQRPGEVDYNEQFF. CDR3 nucleotides: TGTGCCAGCAGCCAGAGACCAGGGGAAGTGGACTACAATGAGCAGTTCTTC. J is TRBJ2-5 and V is TRBV14; TRBD1 is a possible D gene (6 bases). The end of the DNA fits TRBJ2-1 better, so the J call may be wrong. CDR1 and CDR2 from the germline V gene are SGHDN and FVKESK. The CDR3 length is 17 residues.